This note documents a single T cell receptor beta chain sequence. It has no known antigen specificity. No quality values exist for individual bases; no much larger clone is one base distant. The same CDR3 arises from other DNA sequences in this sample as well. These data originate in a study of blood T cell repertoires in COVID-19 (dated by TCRdb to about 2020). Looking at the study overall: The collaborator samples originated in the United States, Italy and Spain and spanned the acute and convalescent phases of COVID-19. The material from the prospective study consisted of cDNA or gDNA derived from T cells, B-cell-depleted T cells, or PBMCs. Deeply sampled blood TCRbeta repertoires from subjects exposed to, actively infected with, or recovered from COVID-19 were included in the dataset. The repertoires were made available in a free public database intended to serve as a resource for research on the immune response to SARS-CoV-2. Samples came from the ongoing ImmuneRACE study (first 160 participants) plus 1,254 subjects from 6 global collaborators. The sample metadata nearly always contained a de-identified subject ID, COVID-19 status, age in years and sex. Where HLA class I and class II types were available, the types were taken from metadata supplied by the sample provider, not from assay-based typing. What the work shows at the level of the full study, not this receptor alone: The quantity of clinical and demographic metadata differed by source and by participant and was supplied without curation.

The junction shows trimming of 3 bases on V and 0 bases on J, and the gene matches do not reach 15 bases of it. The CDR3 measures 19 amino acids from cysteine to phenylalanine. Left in the record is the CDR3 DNA by itself, 57 bases read in frame from the first base. Looking up the germline V gene yields CDR1 SGHTA and CDR2 FQGNSA. At one collaborating source in Seattle, patients were enrolled during active infection and were followed longitudinally through the course of disease. Whole blood was collected in K2EDTA tubes by collaborating institutions according to the institutions' own protocols. Collaborator samples were shipped for TCRbeta analysis as frozen whole blood, isolated PBMCs, or DNA extracted from either sample type. TCRbeta CDR3 regions were amplified from genomic DNA using the immunoSEQ Assay, a bias-controlled multiplex PCR. The paper's processing steps were these. The number of nucleated cells in each sample was estimated by amplification of reference gene primers within the assay. To quantify the absolute abundance of each unique TCRbeta CDR3 rearrangement, sequence reads were collapsed and filtered. Productive Simpson clonality was computed per sample as the square root of Simpson's diversity index over productive rearrangements. Sourced from immuneACCESS, this table was stored by TCRdb with only in-frame sequences that have V and J called. A share of the clones is absent; for the studies checked, an unresolved V gene accounts for under half, and the remainder has no known explanation. V and J calls and clone size are those listed in that table; D and trimming were worked out from the DNA. For this sample the table gives 110,000 to 150,000 clones, of which roughly 80% were detected only once. The leading ten clones occupy around 5% of the sample.

Sequencing input: peripheral blood. The TCR comes from an older woman with COVID-19, enrolled during active disease. The chain links TRBV7-2 with TRBJ2-7, with 9 bases aligning to TRBD2. The CDR3 here reads CASSFSGLAGGGSSYEQYF. The nucleotide sequence reads as follows: TGTGCCAGCAGCTTTTCGGGACTCGCGGGGGGGGGAAGCTCCTACGAGCAGTACTTC.